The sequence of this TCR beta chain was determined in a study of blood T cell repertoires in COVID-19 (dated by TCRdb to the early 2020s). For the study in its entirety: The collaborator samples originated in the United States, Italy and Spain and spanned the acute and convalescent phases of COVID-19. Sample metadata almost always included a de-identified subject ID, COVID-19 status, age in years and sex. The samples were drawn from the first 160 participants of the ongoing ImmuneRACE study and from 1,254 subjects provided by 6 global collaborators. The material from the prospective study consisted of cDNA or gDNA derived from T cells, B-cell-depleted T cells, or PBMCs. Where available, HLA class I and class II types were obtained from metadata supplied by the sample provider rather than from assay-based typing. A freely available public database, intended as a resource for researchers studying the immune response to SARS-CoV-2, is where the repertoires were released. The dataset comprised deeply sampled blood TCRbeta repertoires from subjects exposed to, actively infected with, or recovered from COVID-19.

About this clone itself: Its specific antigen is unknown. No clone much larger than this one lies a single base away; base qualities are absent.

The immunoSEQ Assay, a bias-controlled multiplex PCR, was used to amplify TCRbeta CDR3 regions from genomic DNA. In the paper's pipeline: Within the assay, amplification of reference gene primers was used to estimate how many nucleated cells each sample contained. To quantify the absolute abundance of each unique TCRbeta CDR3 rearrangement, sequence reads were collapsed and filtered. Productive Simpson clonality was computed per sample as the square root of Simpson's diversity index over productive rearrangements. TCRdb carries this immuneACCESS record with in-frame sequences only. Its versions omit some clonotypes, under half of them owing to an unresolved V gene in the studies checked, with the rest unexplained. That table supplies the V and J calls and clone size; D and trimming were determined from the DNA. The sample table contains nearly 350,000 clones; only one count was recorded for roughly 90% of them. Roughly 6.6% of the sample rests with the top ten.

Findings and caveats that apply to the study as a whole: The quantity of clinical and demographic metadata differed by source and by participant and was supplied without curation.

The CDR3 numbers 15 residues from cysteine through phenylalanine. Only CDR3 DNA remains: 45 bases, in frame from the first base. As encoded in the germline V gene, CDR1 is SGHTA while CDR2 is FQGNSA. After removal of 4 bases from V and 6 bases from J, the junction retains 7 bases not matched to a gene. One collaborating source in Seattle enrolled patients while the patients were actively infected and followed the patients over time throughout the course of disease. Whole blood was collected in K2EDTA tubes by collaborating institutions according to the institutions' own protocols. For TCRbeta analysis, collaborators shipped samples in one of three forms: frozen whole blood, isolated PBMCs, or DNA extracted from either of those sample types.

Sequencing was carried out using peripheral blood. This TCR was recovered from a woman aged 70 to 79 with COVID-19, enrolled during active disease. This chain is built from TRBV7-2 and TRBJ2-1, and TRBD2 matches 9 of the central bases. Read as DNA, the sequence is TGTGCCAGCAGCTCCCTAGGCGGGGGGGGCAATGAGCAGTTCTTC. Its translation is CASSSLGGGGNEQFF.